This T cell receptor beta chain was observed in a study of T cell responses to AZD1222 COVID-19 vaccine. On the study more broadly: Both about-4-week and about-12-week second-dose recipients were combined. Study results and caveats: Baseline serology detected seropositivity in only a handful of AZD1222 recipients. Most donors were white British and more were female, and clonal diversity was possibly underestimated.

Sequencing was performed with immunoSEQ multiplex PCR; in TCRdb, only in-frame clones are kept and a portion is missing. The data contain some 150,000 clones, around nine tenths of them seen just once; the ten biggest clones take up roughly 4%. Regarding this clone: Its antigen remains unknown.

CDR3 length: 10 residues. V was pared by 8 bases and J by 3 bases, with 5 bases between. The V gene's germline CDR1 is MNHEY and CDR2 SMNVEV (reference sequence). The chain employs TRBV27 and TRBJ2-7; no definite D call. The sequences come from peripheral blood, collected on day 0 of AZD1222 vaccination. The TCR was taken from an adult in good health. CDR3 DNA sequence: TGTGCCAGCCCTATCTACGAGCAGTACTTC. Amino acid sequence: CASPIYEQYF.